This entry concerns a single TCR beta chain. Its antigen remains unknown. As to treatment: around 19 received Ad26.COV2.S at low or high dose, single or two shots; about 5 received placebo; per-sample allocation not given. The samples date from day 63 after the first vaccine or placebo injection. In Boston, an adult donor aged 18-55 years took part. Profiling relied on immunoSEQ multiplex PCR, and the TCRdb table lists in-frame clones only, not all of them. Seen here are about 440,000 clones, 90% observed once, and the top ten hold more than 3.5%. Germline V gives CDR1 MDHEN, CDR2 SYDVKM. CDR3 size: 15 residues. Germline trimming cut 7 bases from V and 4 bases from J; bases unmatched to any gene: 12. This sample is drawn from a study of Ad26.COV2.S vaccination and SARS-CoV-2 variants. Whole-study findings and limits: Using TCR breadth and depth analyses may have led to underestimated total T cell responses.

The chain combines TRBV28 with TRBJ1-1, with 7 bases fitting TRBD1. The sequence derives from a person aged 18-60 years who received the Ad26.COV2.S COVID-19 vaccine or a placebo. The sample here was peripheral blood, taken in a trial of Ad26.COV2.S vaccine versus placebo. CDR3 DNA sequence: TGTGCCAGCACCCCATTAACAGGGGAACGCACTGAAGCTTTCTTT. Translated: CASTPLTGERTEAFF. The whole variable domain, remainder taken from reference TRBV28 and TRBJ1-1, is DVKVTQSSRYLVKRTGEKVFLECVQDMDHENMFWYRQDPGLGLRLIYFSYDVKMKEKGDIPEGYSVSREKKERFSLILESASTNQTSMYLCASTPLTGERTEAFFGQGTRLTVV.